This T cell receptor (beta chain) was obtained from a study of T cell responses to AZD1222 COVID-19 vaccine. Study-level background: Pooling was applied to second doses at about 4 or about 12 weeks.

Of note for this clone: Its antigen is still unknown.

Deletions cut 4 bases from V and 5 bases from J, with 13 bases between. The CDR3 extends over 14 amino acids. Germline loops: CDR1 MGHRA, CDR2 YSYEKL. General study points: At baseline, seropositivity was found in only a handful of AZD1222 recipients. Mostly white British, mostly female donors; authors suggested clonal diversity may be underestimated.

Here immunoSEQ multiplex PCR was the method, and the copy in TCRdb shows in-frame clones only, minus some. The data contain 120,000 or so clones, around 92% of them singletons. This receptor was taken from an adult in good health. This chain links TRBV4-1 with TRBJ2-3; no clear D gene. Sequencing used peripheral blood, obtained on day 0 of AZD1222 vaccination. This chain's CDR3 is CASSLGPTGDTQYF. DNA for the CDR3: TGCGCCAGCAGCCTCGGACCCACGGGAGATACGCAGTATTTT.